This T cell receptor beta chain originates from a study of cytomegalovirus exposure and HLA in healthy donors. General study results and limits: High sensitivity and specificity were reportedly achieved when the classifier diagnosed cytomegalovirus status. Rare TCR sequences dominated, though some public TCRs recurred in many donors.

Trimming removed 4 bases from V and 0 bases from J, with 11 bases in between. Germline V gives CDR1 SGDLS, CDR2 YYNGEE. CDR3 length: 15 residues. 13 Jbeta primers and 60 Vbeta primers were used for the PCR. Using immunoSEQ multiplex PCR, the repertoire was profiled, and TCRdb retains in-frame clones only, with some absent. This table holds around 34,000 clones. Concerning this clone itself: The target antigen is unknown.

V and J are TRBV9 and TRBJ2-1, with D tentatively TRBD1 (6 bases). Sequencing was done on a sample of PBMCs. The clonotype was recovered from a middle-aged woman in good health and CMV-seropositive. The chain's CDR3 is CASSPQGNSYNEQFF. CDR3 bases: TGTGCCAGCAGCCCCCAGGGGAACTCCTACAATGAGCAGTTCTTC.